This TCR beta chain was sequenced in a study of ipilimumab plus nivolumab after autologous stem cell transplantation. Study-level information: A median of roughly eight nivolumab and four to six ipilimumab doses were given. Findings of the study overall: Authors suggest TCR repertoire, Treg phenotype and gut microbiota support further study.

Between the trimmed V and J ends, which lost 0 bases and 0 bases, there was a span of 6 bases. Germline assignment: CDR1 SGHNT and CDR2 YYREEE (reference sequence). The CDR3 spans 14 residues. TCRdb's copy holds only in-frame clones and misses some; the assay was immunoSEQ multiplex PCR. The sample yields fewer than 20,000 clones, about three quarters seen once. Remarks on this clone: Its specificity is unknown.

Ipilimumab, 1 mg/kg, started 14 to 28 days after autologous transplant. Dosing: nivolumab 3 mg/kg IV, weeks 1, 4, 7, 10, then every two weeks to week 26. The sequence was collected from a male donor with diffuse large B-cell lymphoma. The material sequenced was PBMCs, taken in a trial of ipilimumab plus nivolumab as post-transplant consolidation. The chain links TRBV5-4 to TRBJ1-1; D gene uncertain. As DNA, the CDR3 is TGTGCCAGCAGCTTGGGGACGGTGAACACTGAAGCTTTCTTT. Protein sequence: CASSLGTVNTEAFF.